The 10 T cell receptor beta chains below were found in one sample sequenced in a study of regulatory T cells in long-lasting Graves disease. As to time point: newly diagnosed GD, antithyroid drugs for less than 3 months. PBMC-derived RNA was used for the TCR library. Construction of the TCR beta libraries employed iRepertoire HTBI primers in conjunction with Arm-PCR of CDR3 regions. TCRdb used MiXCR to reprocess the multiplex PCR reads, holding one entry per CDR3 protein. The sample carries over 500,000 distinct CDR3 sequences, around 16% recorded once. These same data were also listed under a study on T cells in Graves' hyperthyroidism and ophthalmopathy.

The starting material was peripheral blood mononuclear cells (PBMCs), obtained at new diagnosis, from a patient treated with antithyroid drugs. The source is a man aged 18 to 35 with Graves disease.

This clonotype was seen ten or more times. This chain connects TRBV20-1 to TRBJ2-7; D gene ambiguous. CDR1 DFQATT and CDR2 SNEGSKA come from the germline V gene (reference sequence). V was trimmed by 0 bases and J by 3 bases, leaving 15 bases between them. The CDR3 length is 15 residues. The CDR3 sequence is CSARDQRVISYEQYF. The CDR3 bases are TGCAGTGCTAGAGATCAACGTGTTATTAGCTACGAGCAGTACTTC.

In this sample, this clonotype turned up many times. The chain is built from TRBV11-2 and TRBJ1-2; D remains unclear. The V and J ends lost 5 bases and 7 bases respectively, with 26 bases between them. This CDR3 is built from 17 residues. The germline gives CDR1 SGHAT, CDR2 FQNNGV. The CDR3 is CASSPQPDGVGLRGYTF. The CDR3 DNA sequence: TGTGCCAGCAGCCCCCAACCGGACGGAGTTGGTCTACGTGGCTACACCTTC. The full variable domain, with the rest looked up from reference TRBV11-2 and TRBJ1-2, is EAGVAQSPRYKIIEKRQSVAFWCNPISGHATLYWYQQILGQGPKLLIQFQNNGVVDDSQLPKDRFSAERLKGVDSTLKIQPAKLEDSAVYLCASSPQPDGVGLRGYTFGSGTRLTVV.

The V and J genes are TRBV5-1 and TRBJ2-7; 8 bases agree with TRBD2. Germline CDR1 is SGHRS and CDR2 is YFSETQ. V lost 6 bases and J lost 6; bases outside the gene matches: 14. This CDR3 comprises 15 residues. This CDR3 is CASMLESGSFPEQYF. For the CDR3, the DNA is TGCGCCAGCATGCTCGAAAGCGGGAGTTTCCCCGAGCAGTACTTC.

The chain is built from TRBV6-1 and TRBJ1-2, with 7 bases matching TRBD1. This CDR3 contains 16 residues. Trimming at V came to 4 bases and at J to 5 bases, leaving 13 bases not matched to a gene. Germline V lookup: CDR1 MNHNS, CDR2 SASEGT. CDR3 coding DNA: TGTGCCAGCAGTGGGAATGAGGGGGCCGTAGTATATGGCTACACCTTC. Translation: CASSGNEGAVVYGYTF.

This clonotype was seen only a few times. The V call is TRBV20-1, the J call TRBJ2-3; no firm D call. Germline V gene sequence: CDR1 DFQATT, CDR2 SNEGSKA (reference sequence). V was pared by 1 base and J by 2 bases, with 7 bases between. This CDR3 has 13 residues. The CDR3 protein is CSARAALTDTQYF. The CDR3 coding sequence is TGCAGTGCTAGAGCGGCCCTCACAGATACGCAGTATTTT.

This clonotype was counted many times. The chain uses TRBV28 and TRBJ2-3, with 12 bases that match TRBD2. J gave up 5 bases and V 7 bases, and 7 bases lay outside the gene matches. CDR1 and CDR2 from the germline V gene are MDHEN and SYDVKM. The CDR3 loop spans 15 amino acids. The CDR3: CASKPSGRAKDTQYF. The CDR3 region has the DNA TGTGCCAGCAAACCTAGCGGGAGGGCCAAAGATACGCAGTATTTT. The whole variable domain, filled in from reference TRBV28 and TRBJ2-3, reads DVKVTQSSRYLVKRTGEKVFLECVQDMDHENMFWYRQDPGLGLRLIYFSYDVKMKEKGDIPEGYSVSREKKERFSLILESASTNQTSMYLCASKPSGRAKDTQYFGPGTRLTVL.

The chain joins TRBV16 to TRBJ1-2; possibly TRBD1 for D (5 bases). V lost 3 bases, J lost 0 bases, and 20 bases lay in between. CDR3 length equals 18 residues. CDR1 and CDR2 from the germline V gene are KGHSY and FQNENV. The CDR3 reads CASSQPDNQGKANYGYTF. The DNA for the CDR3 is TGTGCCAGCAGCCAGCCCGATAATCAGGGTAAAGCTAACTATGGCTACACCTTC.

This clonotype showed up many times. This rearrangement joins TRBV20-1 to TRBJ2-7, with D uncertain. The CDR3 covers 12 residues. Germline-derived CDR1 and CDR2 are DFQATT and SNEGSKA (reference sequence). V gave up 5 bases and J gave up 0 bases, with 8 bases separating them. The CDR3 DNA follows: TGCAGTGCTGACGACGGCTCCTACGAGCAGTACTTC. It encodes CSADDGSYEQYF.

This clonotype was recorded at least ten times. The rearrangement uses TRBV12-3 or TRBV12-4 and TRBJ2-1, with D possibly being TRBD1 or TRBD2 (5 bases each). The CDR3 sequence is 15 residues long. Trimming cost V 0 bases and J 5 bases, with 11 bases left between them. The CDR3 sequence: CASSLAGQGHNEQFF. CDR3 coding DNA: TGTGCCAGCAGTTTAGCCGGGCAGGGACACAATGAGCAGTTCTTC.

The chain couples TRBV7-9 to TRBJ2-3; TRBD2 agrees at 9 bases. J lost 1 base, V lost 5 bases, and 10 bases had no gene match. Germline V gene sequence: CDR1 SEHNR, CDR2 FQNEAQ (reference sequence). The CDR3 covers 17 residues. This chain's CDR3 is CASSPTALAGGTDTQYF. Written as DNA, the CDR3 is TGTGCCAGCAGCCCGACCGCCTTAGCGGGAGGCACAGATACGCAGTATTTT.